This TCR beta chain was profiled in a study of cytomegalovirus exposure and HLA in healthy donors. Overall study results and limits: In an earlier analysis, in several hundred donors, most V segments appeared productive either ~90% or ~30% of the time. Several top significant clusters appeared, in a later analysis, to be linked to common viral pathogens.

It was with 60 Vbeta and 13 Jbeta primers that the PCR ran. Sequencing was performed with immunoSEQ multiplex PCR; in TCRdb, only in-frame clones are kept and a portion is missing. This table has 210,000 or so clones, just under 85% appearing once. This clone was picked up many times. The antigen remains unidentified. Germline V gene data show CDR1 as SGHTA and CDR2 as FQGNSA. The trim removed 4 bases at V and 2 bases at J, leaving 7 bases unmatched. CDR3 length equals 16 residues. The sequence was collected from a woman between 40 and 55 years old in good health and CMV-seronegative. Sequencing used PBMCs. V and J are TRBV7-2 and TRBJ2-1; TRBD1 agrees at 8 bases. CDR3 loop: CASSSVGDRPYNEQFF. The CDR3 DNA reads TGTGCCAGCAGCTCAGTGGGGGACAGGCCCTACAATGAGCAGTTCTTC.